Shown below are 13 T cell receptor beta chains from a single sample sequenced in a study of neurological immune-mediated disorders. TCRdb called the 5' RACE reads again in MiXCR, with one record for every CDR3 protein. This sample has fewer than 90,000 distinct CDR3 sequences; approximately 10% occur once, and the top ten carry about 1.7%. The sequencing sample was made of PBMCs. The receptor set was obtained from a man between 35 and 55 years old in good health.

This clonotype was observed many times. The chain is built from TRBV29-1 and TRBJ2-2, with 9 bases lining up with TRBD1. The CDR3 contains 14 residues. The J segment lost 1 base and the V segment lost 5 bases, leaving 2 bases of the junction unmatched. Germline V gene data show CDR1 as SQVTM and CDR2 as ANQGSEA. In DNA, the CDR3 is TGCAGCGTTACAGGGGGCTTGAACACCGGGGAGCTGTTTTTT. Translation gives CSVTGGLNTGELFF.

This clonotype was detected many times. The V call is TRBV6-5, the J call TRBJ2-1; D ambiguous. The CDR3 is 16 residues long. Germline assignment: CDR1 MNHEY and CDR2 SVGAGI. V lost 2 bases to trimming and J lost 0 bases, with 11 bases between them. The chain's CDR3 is CASSYDDLSSYNEQFF. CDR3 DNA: TGTGCCAGCAGTTACGACGATTTGAGCTCCTACAATGAGCAGTTCTTC.

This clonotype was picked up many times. The CDR3 nucleotides are TGCGCCAGCAGCCAACGTCTTAGGGCCGCCGGGACCTCCAAAAACCCAACGCAGTATTTT. Amino acids: CASSQRLRAAGTSKNPTQYF. V is TRBV4-1 and J is TRBJ2-3; tentatively, D is TRBD1 or TRBD2 (5 bases each). The V and J ends lost 2 bases and 9 bases respectively, with 33 bases between them. Germline CDR1 and CDR2: MGHRA and YSYEKL. This CDR3 is built from 20 residues.

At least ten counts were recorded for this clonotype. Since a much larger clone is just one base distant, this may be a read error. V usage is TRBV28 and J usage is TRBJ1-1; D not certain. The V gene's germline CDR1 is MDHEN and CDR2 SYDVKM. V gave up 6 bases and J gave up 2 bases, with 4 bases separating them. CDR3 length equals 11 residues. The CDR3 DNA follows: TGTGCCAGCAGGTTAAACACTGAAGCTTTCTTT. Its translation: CASRLNTEAFF.

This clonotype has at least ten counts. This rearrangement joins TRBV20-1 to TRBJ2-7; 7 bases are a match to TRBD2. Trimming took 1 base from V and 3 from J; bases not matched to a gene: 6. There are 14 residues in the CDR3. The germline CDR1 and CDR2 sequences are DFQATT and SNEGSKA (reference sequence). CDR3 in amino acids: CSARVTAGFYEQYF. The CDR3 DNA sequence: TGCAGTGCTAGAGTGACAGCGGGGTTCTACGAGCAGTACTTC.

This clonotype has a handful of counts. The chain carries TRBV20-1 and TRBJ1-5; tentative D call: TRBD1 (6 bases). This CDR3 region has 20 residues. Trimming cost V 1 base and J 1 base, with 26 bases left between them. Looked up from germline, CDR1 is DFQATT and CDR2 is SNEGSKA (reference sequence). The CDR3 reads CSARGQEQLLSGTSNQPQHF. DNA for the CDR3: TGCAGTGCTAGAGGACAGGAACAACTCCTTAGCGGGACAAGCAATCAGCCCCAGCATTTT.

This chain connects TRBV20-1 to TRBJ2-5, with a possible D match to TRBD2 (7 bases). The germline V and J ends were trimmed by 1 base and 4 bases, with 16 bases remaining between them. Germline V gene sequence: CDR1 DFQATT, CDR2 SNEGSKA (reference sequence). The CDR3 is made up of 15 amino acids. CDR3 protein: CSARGRGGWRETQYF. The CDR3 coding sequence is TGCAGTGCTAGAGGGAGGGGGGGTTGGCGAGAGACCCAGTACTTC.

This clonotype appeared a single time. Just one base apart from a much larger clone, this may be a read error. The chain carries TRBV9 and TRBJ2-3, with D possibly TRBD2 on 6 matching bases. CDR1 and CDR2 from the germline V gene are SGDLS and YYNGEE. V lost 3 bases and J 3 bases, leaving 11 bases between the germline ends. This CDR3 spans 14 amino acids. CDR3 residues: CASSASVSTDTQYF. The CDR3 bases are TGTGCCAGCAGCGCTAGCGTGAGTACAGATACGCAGTATTTT.

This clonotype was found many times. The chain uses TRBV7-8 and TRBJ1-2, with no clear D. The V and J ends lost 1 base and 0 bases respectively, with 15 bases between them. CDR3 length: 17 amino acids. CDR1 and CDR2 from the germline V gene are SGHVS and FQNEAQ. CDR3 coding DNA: TGTGCCAGCAGCTTAGGGACCTCCAGCATAGCTAACTATGGCTACACCTTC. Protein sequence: CASSLGTSSIANYGYTF.

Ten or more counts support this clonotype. The CDR3 sequence is CSVLDGVVNGYTF. In DNA form, the CDR3 reads TGCAGCGTACTGGACGGGGTAGTAAATGGCTACACCTTC. The chain recombines TRBV29-1 with TRBJ1-2; D uncertain. The CDR3 covers 13 residues. V gave up 6 bases and J gave up 6 bases, with 17 bases separating them. CDR1 and CDR2 from the germline V gene are SQVTM and ANQGSEA.

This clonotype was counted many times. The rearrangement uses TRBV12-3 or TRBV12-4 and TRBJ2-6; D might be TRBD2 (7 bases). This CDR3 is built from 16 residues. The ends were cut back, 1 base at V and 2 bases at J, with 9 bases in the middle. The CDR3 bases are TGTGCCAGCAGTTTAGGGGGGGGGCCTGGGGCCAACGTCCTGACTTTC. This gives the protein CASSLGGGPGANVLTF.

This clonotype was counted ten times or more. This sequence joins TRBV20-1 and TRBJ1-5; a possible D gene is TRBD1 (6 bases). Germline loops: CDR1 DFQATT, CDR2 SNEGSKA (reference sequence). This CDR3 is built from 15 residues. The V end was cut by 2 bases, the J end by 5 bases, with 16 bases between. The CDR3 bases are TGCAGTGCTAGACTTTCGGACAGCACCTATCAGCCCCAGCATTTT. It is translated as CSARLSDSTYQPQHF.

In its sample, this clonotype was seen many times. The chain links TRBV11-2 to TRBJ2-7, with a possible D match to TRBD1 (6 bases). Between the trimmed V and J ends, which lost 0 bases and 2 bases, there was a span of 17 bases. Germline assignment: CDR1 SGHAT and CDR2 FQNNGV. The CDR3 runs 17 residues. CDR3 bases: TGTGCCAGCAGCTTAGATCTGGGCCTCCGGGACACCTACGAGCAGTACTTC. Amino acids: CASSLDLGLRDTYEQYF.